The 19 T cell receptor beta chains given below trace back to one sample, sequenced in a study of blood T cell repertoires in COVID-19. Sequenced by immunoSEQ multiplex PCR; TCRdb stores in-frame clones only, minus some. The sample lists over 25,000 clones, under 95% occurring once. Source material: peripheral blood. These receptors all stem from a man in his sixties or seventies with active or convalescent COVID-19.

In this sample, this clone turned up a few times. This CDR3 reads CASSRTGGSDYYGYTF. The CDR3 DNA reads TGTGCCAGCAGCCGGACTGGGGGGTCGGATTACTATGGCTACACCTTC. This rearrangement joins TRBV11-2 to TRBJ1-2, with D perhaps matching TRBD1 (5 bases). V was pared by 5 bases and J by 3 bases, with 19 bases between. CDR1 SGHAT and CDR2 FQNNGV come from the germline V gene. This CDR3 comprises 16 residues.

The chain couples TRBV29-1 to TRBJ2-3, with unresolved D. Trimming took off 4 bases at V and 4 bases at J, with 6 bases between the two ends. The germline gives CDR1 SQVTM, CDR2 ANQGSEA. CDR3 size: 11 residues. The DNA of the CDR3 is TGCAGCGTTGGGCAGTCAGATACGCAGTATTTT. Amino acid sequence: CSVGQSDTQYF.

The rearrangement joins TRBV7-6 to TRBJ2-5, with 9 bases lining up with TRBD2. The CDR3 is made up of 17 amino acids. The V segment lost 5 bases and the J segment 1 base; nucleotides outside the gene matches: 11. The germline gives CDR1 SGHVS, CDR2 FNYEAQ. The CDR3 loop is CASSRRQGLAGQETQYF. CDR3 in DNA: TGTGCCAGCAGCCGCCGCCAGGGACTAGCAGGCCAAGAGACCCAGTACTTC. Full variable domain (rest looked up from reference TRBV7-6 and TRBJ2-5): GAGVSQSPRYKVTKRGQDVALRCDPISGHVSLYWYRQALGQGPEFLTYFNYEAQQDKSGLPNDRFSAERPEGSISTLTIQRTEQRDSAMYRCASSRRQGLAGQETQYFGPGTRLLVL.

The genes are TRBV2 and TRBJ2-3, with TRBD2 identical over 15 bases. The CDR3 covers 17 residues. J lost 14 bases, V lost 0 bases, and 12 bases had no gene match. Per germline, CDR1 SNHLY and CDR2 FYNNEI. CDR3 in amino acids: CASSEALGTSGGPRGYF. CDR3 coding DNA: TGTGCCAGCAGTGAAGCGCTCGGGACTAGCGGGGGGCCAAGGGGGTATTTT.

The genes are TRBV15 and TRBJ1-1, with D hard to call. Germline V gene data show CDR1 as LNHNV and CDR2 as YYDKDF (reference sequence). The CDR3 has 14 residues. V was cut by 5 bases and J by 0 bases, with 10 bases left in between. In nucleotides, the CDR3 is TGTGCCACCAGCGGAGGTGAGGTGAACACTGAAGCTTTCTTT. Protein sequence: CATSGGEVNTEAFF.

The rearrangement joins TRBV6-2 or TRBV6-3 to TRBJ2-7, with D possibly being TRBD2 (7 bases). Germline assignment: CDR1 MNHEY and CDR2 SVGEGT. Trimming removed 0 bases from V and 6 bases from J, with 12 bases in between. This CDR3 has 14 amino acids. This CDR3 is CASSYSGGGSEQYF. CDR3 nucleotides: TGTGCCAGCAGTTACTCGGGCGGGGGCTCCGAGCAGTACTTC.

The V call is TRBV27, the J call TRBJ2-3, with 11 nucleotides matching TRBD1. The V gene's germline CDR1 is MNHEY and CDR2 SMNVEV (reference sequence). The CDR3 is made up of 18 amino acids. J gave up 4 bases and V 5 bases, and 14 bases lay outside the gene matches. DNA for the CDR3: TGTGCCAGCAGTCGTCGGACAGGGGGCTTAGGGCGTGCAGATACGCAGTATTTT. Amino acids: CASSRRTGGLGRADTQYF.

The chain couples TRBV5-8 to TRBJ2-5; D call uncertain. The V and J ends lost 3 bases and 5 bases respectively, with 11 bases between them. The CDR3 is made up of 13 amino acids. Germline V gene data show CDR1 as SGHTS and CDR2 as YDEGEE. The CDR3 DNA is TGTGCCAGCAGCTATAACTTCGTCGAGACCCAGTACTTC. Translated: CASSYNFVETQYF. Full variable domain (missing parts from reference TRBV5-8 and TRBJ2-5): EAGVTQSPTHLIKTRGQQATLRCSPISGHTSVYWYQQALGLGLQFLLWYDEGEERNRGNFPPRFSGRQFPNYSSELNVNALELEDSALYLCASSYNFVETQYFGPGTRLLVL.

The DNA of the CDR3 is TGTGCCAGTGAAGACTGGCGCGGAGTCTATGGCTACACCTTC. The encoded protein is CASEDWRGVYGYTF. The gene calls are TRBV19 and TRBJ1-2; no firm D call. There are 14 residues in the CDR3. Trimming cost V 8 bases and J 4 bases, with 17 bases left between them. CDR1 and CDR2 (germline): LNHDA, SQIVND (reference sequence).

The chain combines TRBV19 with TRBJ1-2; D remains unclear. V lost 0 bases to trimming and J lost 4 bases, with 21 bases between them. The germline gives CDR1 LNHDA, CDR2 SQIVND (reference sequence). The CDR3 runs to 18 residues. The chain's CDR3 is CASSIDPSLLQDSYGYTF. The CDR3, as DNA: TGTGCCAGTAGTATAGATCCCAGTCTCCTCCAAGATTCCTATGGCTACACCTTC.

The V and J genes are TRBV3-1 (or the pseudogene TRBV3-2) and TRBJ2-2; 12 positions agree with TRBD2. V was clipped by 6 bases and J by 6 bases; unmatched bases: 11. Germline V CDR1 and CDR2: LGHDT, YNNKEL (reference sequence). This CDR3 contains 17 residues. The CDR3 nucleotides are TGTGCCAGCAGTTTTGGACTAGCGGGACTTCCTGCCGGGGAGCTGTTTTTT. Amino acid sequence: CASSFGLAGLPAGELFF.

The chain links TRBV5-1 to TRBJ2-4; 13 bases map to TRBD2. The length of the CDR3 is 14 residues. Per the germline V gene, CDR1 is SGHRS and CDR2 is YFSETQ. The V gene end was trimmed by 3 bases and the J gene end by 7 bases; junction bases not matched to a gene: 1. The CDR3 DNA follows: TGCGCCAGCAGCTGGGGACTAGCGGGGAACATTCAGTACTTC. This gives the protein CASSWGLAGNIQYF.

This sequence joins TRBV2 and TRBJ2-1; D might be TRBD2 (5 bases). Germline values: CDR1 SNHLY, CDR2 FYNNEI. The CDR3 totals 15 residues. Trimming took off 2 bases at V and 3 bases at J, with 11 bases between the two ends. CDR3 in DNA: TGTGCCAGCAGTGAAAGGCTAGCTAGCTACAATGAGCAGTTCTTC. It is translated as CASSERLASYNEQFF.

J is TRBJ2-5 and V is TRBV4-2; 10 nucleotides line up with TRBD2. After removal of 2 bases from V and 4 bases from J, the junction contained 13 bases not matched to a gene. The CDR3 covers 18 residues. Germline CDR1 and CDR2: LGHNA and YNFKEQ. This CDR3 is CASSQSAPFSGRVETQYF. DNA for the CDR3: TGTGCCAGCAGCCAATCTGCCCCATTCAGCGGGAGGGTAGAGACCCAGTACTTC.

J is TRBJ1-2 and V is TRBV30; D perhaps matches TRBD1 (5 bases). The V gene lost 5 bases and the J gene lost 2 bases, with 12 bases spanning the gap. Germline V gene lookup returns CDR1 GTSNPN and CDR2 SVGIG (reference sequence). The CDR3 is made up of 13 amino acids. The chain's CDR3 is CAWGAGLNYGYTF. CDR3 nucleotides: TGTGCCTGGGGGGCGGGACTCAACTATGGCTACACCTTC.

This chain connects TRBV5-1 to TRBJ2-2, with D hard to call. The CDR3 length is 14 residues. Looked up from germline, CDR1 is SGHRS and CDR2 is YFSETQ. Trimming removed 7 bases from V and 5 bases from J, with 15 bases in between. The CDR3: CASRVELSTGELFF. The CDR3 DNA follows: TGCGCCAGCCGGGTTGAGTTGTCTACCGGGGAGCTGTTTTTT.

The chain is built from TRBV20-1 and TRBJ1-1; tentative D call: TRBD1 (5 bases). Between the trimmed V and J ends, which lost 6 bases and 11 bases, there was a span of 16 bases. Germline CDR1 and CDR2: DFQATT and SNEGSKA (reference sequence). This CDR3 has 11 residues. CDR3 protein: CSAGTGAGAFF. In DNA form, the CDR3 reads TGCAGTGCCGGGACCGGGGCGGGGGCTTTCTTT.

This chain connects TRBV6-5 to TRBJ1-4; D unresolved. V was shortened by 2 bases and J by 8 bases, with 9 bases between the two germline ends. This CDR3 comprises 13 residues. CDR1 MNHEY and CDR2 SVGAGI come from the germline V gene. The CDR3 region is CASSYEGLEKLFF. Written as DNA, the CDR3 is TGTGCCAGCAGTTACGAGGGTTTGGAAAAACTGTTTTTT.

The gene calls are TRBV18 and TRBJ2-2; 7 bases match TRBD1. The CDR3 runs to 15 residues. From germline, CDR1 is KGHSH and CDR2 LQKENI. With V trimmed by 3 bases and J by 4 bases, 5 bases remained unmatched. The CDR3, as DNA: TGTGCCAGCTCACCCGGGACAGCTCTCACCGGGGAGCTGTTTTTT. This translates into CASSPGTALTGELFF.